One sample yielded the 20 T cell receptor beta chains listed below, sequenced in a study of cytomegalovirus exposure and HLA in healthy donors (TCRdb year 2017). Receptor libraries were prepared by the immunoSEQ multiplex PCR assay. TCRdb took over this immuneACCESS table, retaining in-frame rearrangements with V and J assigned. Such tables are incomplete; in checked studies, under half of the missing clones stem from an unresolved V gene, and the remainder is unexplained. The sample contains 100,000 to 150,000 clones, 75% to 90% of them found a single time. More than 1% of the sample belongs to the ten largest clones. Sequencing was done on a sample of PBMCs. All receptors derive from a young woman in good health and CMV-seronegative.

The J gene is TRBJ2-3, the V gene TRBV5-1; 10 bases fit TRBD2. CDR3 length: 16 residues. Germline CDR1 and CDR2: SGHRS and YFSETQ. J was trimmed by 1 base and V by 5 bases; bases with no gene match: 7. CDR3 sequence: CASSPGGLAGTDTQYF. The CDR3 DNA reads TGCGCCAGCAGTCCTGGAGGACTAGCGGGCACAGATACGCAGTATTTT.

This rearrangement joins TRBV7-9 to TRBJ1-1; D is unresolved. V lost 3 bases and J 1 base, leaving 6 bases between the germline ends. This CDR3 is 13 amino acids long. Germline values: CDR1 SEHNR, CDR2 FQNEAQ (reference sequence). The CDR3 region is CASSFVENTEAFF. CDR3 coding DNA: TGTGCCAGCAGCTTTGTAGAGAACACTGAAGCTTTCTTT.

The chain has TRBV4-2 and TRBJ2-7, with 13 nucleotides matching TRBD2. Germline values: CDR1 LGHNA, CDR2 YNFKEQ. The ends lost 5 bases at V and 10 bases at J; junction bases unmatched: 17. The CDR3 totals 17 residues. This CDR3 reads CASSYSVVGTSGVRQYF. CDR3 bases: TGTGCCAGCAGCTACTCGGTTGTTGGGACTAGCGGGGTCCGACAGTACTTC.

V is TRBV5-1 and J is TRBJ2-1, with TRBD2 identical over 8 bases. Germline CDR1 reads SGHRS; CDR2 reads YFSETQ. Unmatched junction bases numbered 9, after V lost 0 bases and J lost 10 bases. This CDR3 contains 15 residues. CDR3 in amino acids: CASSLGAGVLGEQFF. CDR3 nucleotides: TGCGCCAGCAGCTTGGGAGCGGGGGTTCTGGGGGAGCAGTTCTTC.

This chain links TRBV10-3 with TRBJ1-1; D perhaps matches TRBD1 (6 bases). This CDR3 contains 18 residues. The germline CDR1 and CDR2 sequences are ENHRY and SYGVKD. Trimming took 0 bases from V and 0 from J, leaving 17 bases between them. The DNA for the CDR3 is TGTGCCATCAGTGAGTCGAGGTATACAGACAGGTTGAACACTGAAGCTTTCTTT. The encoded protein is CAISESRYTDRLNTEAFF.

V and J are TRBV11-2 and TRBJ1-3; no firm D call. The CDR3 length is 13 residues. Germline V gene sequence: CDR1 SGHAT, CDR2 FQNNGV. V lost 6 bases and J 0 bases, leaving 6 bases between the germline ends. This CDR3 is CASSPLSGNTIYF. Here the CDR3 DNA reads TGTGCCAGCAGTCCCCTCTCTGGAAACACCATATATTTT.

This chain links TRBV18 with TRBJ2-7; 7 bases are a match to TRBD1. The CDR3 has 15 residues. With V trimmed by 3 bases and J by 0 bases, 5 bases remained unmatched. CDR1 KGHSH and CDR2 LQKENI come from the germline V gene. CDR3: CASSPGQQSSYEQYF. For the CDR3, the DNA is TGTGCCAGCTCACCGGGACAGCAAAGCTCCTACGAGCAGTACTTC.

This chain joins TRBV21-1 and TRBJ2-7; the D call of TRBD2 is as the table states it, not checked on the DNA. TRBV21-1 is listed as a pseudogene. The CDR3 has 17 amino acids. CDR3 DNA: TGTGCCAGCAGCAATAGCGGGGTTCCGCTCCTACTGGTCCAGCAGTACTTC. Translation gives CASSNSGVPLLLVQQYF.

The chain is built from TRBV7-8 and TRBJ1-2, with D perhaps matching TRBD1 (5 bases). Germline V gene sequence: CDR1 SGHVS, CDR2 FQNEAQ. Trimming took 5 bases from V and 6 from J, leaving 28 bases between them. This CDR3 contains 18 residues. The CDR3 sequence: CASSPQPWAGKGLDGYTF. The CDR3 DNA reads TGTGCCAGCAGCCCCCAGCCCTGGGCAGGGAAGGGGTTGGATGGCTACACCTTC.

This sequence joins TRBV6-5 and TRBJ2-3, with D perhaps TRBD1 (5 bases). This CDR3 has 13 amino acids. Deletions cut 2 bases from V and 4 bases from J, with 7 bases between. CDR1 MNHEY and CDR2 SVGAGI come from the germline V gene. This CDR3 reads CASSYGASDTQYF. CDR3 nucleotides: TGTGCCAGCAGTTACGGGGCATCAGATACGCAGTATTTT.

The chain recombines TRBV5-8 with TRBJ1-6; 9 nucleotides line up with TRBD1. V shed 0 bases and J 5 bases; nucleotides not matched to a gene: 3. CDR3 length: 16 residues. Germline lookup yields CDR1 SGHTS and CDR2 YDEGEE. CDR3 protein: CASSLGDRVDNSPLHF. DNA of the CDR3: TGTGCCAGCAGCTTGGGGGACAGGGTCGATAATTCACCCCTCCACTTT.

The CDR3 protein is CASSQRATRGNTIYF. The CDR3 DNA reads as TGTGCCAGCAGCCAGAGGGCGACTCGTGGAAACACCATATATTTT. The chain employs TRBV14 and TRBJ1-3, with no clear D. Between the trimmed V and J ends, which lost 3 bases and 3 bases, there was a span of 12 bases. The length of the CDR3 is 15 residues. CDR1 is SGHDN, CDR2 FVKESK, per germline.

The genes are TRBV7-9 and TRBJ1-1; D remains unclear. The ends were cut back, 5 bases at V and 5 bases at J, with 6 bases in the middle. Germline loops: CDR1 SEHNR, CDR2 FQNEAQ (reference sequence). The CDR3 has 11 amino acids. In DNA form, the CDR3 reads TGTGCCAGCAGCCTAGTAACTGAAGCTTTCTTT. Its translation: CASSLVTEAFF.

V usage is TRBV9 and J usage is TRBJ1-2, with no clear D. CDR1 and CDR2 (germline): SGDLS, YYNGEE. The CDR3 is 16 residues long. V was trimmed by 0 bases and J by 0 bases, leaving 12 bases between them. As DNA, the CDR3 is TGTGCCAGCAGCGTAGATGGTCGAACAGCTAACTATGGCTACACCTTC. Protein sequence: CASSVDGRTANYGYTF.

This sequence joins TRBV2 and TRBJ1-4; 7 bases are a match to TRBD1. Germline V CDR1 and CDR2: SNHLY, FYNNEI. This CDR3 contains 18 residues. With V trimmed by 4 bases and J by 0 bases, 11 bases remained unmatched. CDR3 nucleotide sequence: TGTGCCAGCAGTGCCCCGACAGGGTTAGTTCCAACTAATGAAAAACTGTTTTTT. This codes for CASSAPTGLVPTNEKLFF.

The rearrangement joins TRBV15 to TRBJ2-1; D not resolved. The CDR3 totals 16 residues. The V end was cut by 0 bases, the J end by 3 bases, with 12 bases between. Germline lookup yields CDR1 LNHNV and CDR2 YYDKDF (reference sequence). CDR3 coding DNA: TGTGCCACCAGCAGAGATCTTCCAGTTTACTACAATGAGCAGTTCTTC. This sequence encodes CATSRDLPVYYNEQFF.

The rearrangement links TRBV11-2 to TRBJ1-6; perhaps TRBD1 as D (5 bases). Germline CDR1 and CDR2: SGHAT and FQNNGV. The CDR3 covers 15 residues. V shed 0 bases and J shed 8 bases, with 11 bases lying between them. As DNA, the CDR3 is TGTGCCAGCAGCTTAGAAAGGCGGGGCGATTCACCCCTCCACTTT. Protein sequence: CASSLERRGDSPLHF.

V and J are TRBV7-9 and TRBJ1-2, with TRBD1 identical over 9 bases. With 1 base clipped from V and 7 bases from J, the junction kept 7 bases outside the gene matches. This CDR3 is built from 15 residues. In germline, CDR1 is SEHNR, CDR2 FQNEAQ (reference sequence). The CDR3 spells CASSLGDRVIGGYTF. Written as DNA, the CDR3 is TGTGCCAGCAGCTTAGGGGACAGGGTGATTGGTGGCTACACCTTC.

The CDR3 DNA sequence: TGTGCCAGCAGCCTATTCGGACAGGCACAAGAGACCCAGTACTTC. It translates to CASSLFGQAQETQYF. The chain carries TRBV2 and TRBJ2-5; the match to TRBD1 covers 7 bases. The CDR3 has 15 amino acids. CDR1 SNHLY and CDR2 FYNNEI come from the germline V gene. The ends lost 6 bases at V and 2 bases at J; junction bases unmatched: 9.

The V and J genes are TRBV7-9 and TRBJ1-1, with 7 bases identical to TRBD1. The CDR3 is 13 residues long. The junction had 5 bases not matched to a gene; V was cut back by 4 bases and J by 6 bases. Germline loops: CDR1 SEHNR, CDR2 FQNEAQ (reference sequence). CDR3 region: CASSYQTGSEAFF. The CDR3 coding sequence is TGTGCCAGCAGCTACCAGACAGGGTCTGAAGCTTTCTTT. Based on the CDR3 plus reference TRBV7-9 and TRBJ1-1, the full variable domain is DTGVSQNPRHKITKRGQNVTFRCDPISEHNRLYWYRQTLGQGPEFLTYFQNEAQLEKSRLLSDRFSAERPKGSFSTLEIQRTEQGDSAMYLCASSYQTGSEAFFGQGTRLTVV.